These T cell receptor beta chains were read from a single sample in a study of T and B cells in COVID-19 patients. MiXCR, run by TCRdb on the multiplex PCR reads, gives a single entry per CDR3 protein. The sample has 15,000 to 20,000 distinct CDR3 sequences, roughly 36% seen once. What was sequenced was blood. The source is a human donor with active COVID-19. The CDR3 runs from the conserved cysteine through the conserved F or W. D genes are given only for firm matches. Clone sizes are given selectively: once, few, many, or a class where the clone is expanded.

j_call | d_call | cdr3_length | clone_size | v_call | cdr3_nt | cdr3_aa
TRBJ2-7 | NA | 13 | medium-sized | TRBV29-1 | TGCAGCGTTGAGACAGGACCCTCCTACGAGCAGTACTTC | CSVETGPSYEQYF
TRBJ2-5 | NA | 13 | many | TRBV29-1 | TGCAGCGCCTCAGGGACTTCCCAAGAGACCCAGTACTTC | CSASGTSQETQYF
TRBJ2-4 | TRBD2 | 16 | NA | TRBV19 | TGTGCCAGTAGTCCGGGACTAGCGGGGGGCAAAAACATTCAGTACTTC | CASSPGLAGGKNIQYF
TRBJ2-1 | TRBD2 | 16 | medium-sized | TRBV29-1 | TGCAGCGTCGAAGGGACTAGCGGGGGGGTCTACAATGAGCAGTTCTTC | CSVEGTSGGVYNEQFF
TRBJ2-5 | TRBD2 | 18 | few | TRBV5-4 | TGTGCCAGCAGCTTGGAGCGGGGGGGCCGTTTGGGTGGAGAGACCCAGTACTTC | CASSLERGGRLGGETQYF
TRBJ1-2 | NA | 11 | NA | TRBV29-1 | TGCAGCGTTGGACAGGACTATGGCTACACCTTC | CSVGQDYGYTF
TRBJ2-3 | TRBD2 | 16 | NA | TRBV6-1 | TGTGCCAGCAGGCAAAGTAGCGGGGGGGCCAGAGATACGCAGTATTTT | CASRQSSGGARDTQYF
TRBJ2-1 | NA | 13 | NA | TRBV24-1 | TGTGCCACCAGTGGGACAGAATACAATGAGCAGTTCTTC | CATSGTEYNEQFF
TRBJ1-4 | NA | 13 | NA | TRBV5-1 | TGCGCCAGCAGCGAAGGACGGAATGAAAAACTGTTTTTT | CASSEGRNEKLFF
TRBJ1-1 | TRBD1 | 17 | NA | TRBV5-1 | TGTGCCAGAAGCTCACATCTCGGAGACAGGGAAGACACTGAAGCTTTCTTT | CARSSHLGDREDTEAFF
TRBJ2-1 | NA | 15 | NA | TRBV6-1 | TGTGCCAGCAGTGAAGCGTTCGGATCTTACAATGAGCAGTTCTTC | CASSEAFGSYNEQFF
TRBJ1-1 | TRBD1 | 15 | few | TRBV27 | TGTGCCAGCAGTTTAAGGGACAGGAAGAACACTGAAGCTTTCTTT | CASSLRDRKNTEAFF
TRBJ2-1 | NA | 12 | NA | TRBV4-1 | TGCGCCAGCAGCCAAGGATTGTGGCCCTTAACCTTC | CASSQGLWPLTF
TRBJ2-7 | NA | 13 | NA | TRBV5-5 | TGTGCCAGCAGCTCTTGGGGGTCCTACGAGCAGTACTTC | CASSSWGSYEQYF
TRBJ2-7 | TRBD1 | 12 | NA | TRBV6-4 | TGTGCCAGTATTGACAGGGCCTACGAGCAGTACTTC | CASIDRAYEQYF
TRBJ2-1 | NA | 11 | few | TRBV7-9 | TGTGCGGGGGGCAGGGCCAATGAGCAGTTCTTC | CAGGRANEQFF
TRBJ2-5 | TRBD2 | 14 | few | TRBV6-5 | TGTGCCAGCAGTTACCTCAGCGGGGAAGAGACCCAGTACTTC | CASSYLSGEETQYF